This is a list of T cell receptor beta chains from one sample in a study of PD-1 blockade in mismatch repair-deficient tumors. TCRdb's copy holds only in-frame clones and misses some; the assay was immunoSEQ multiplex PCR. The top ten clones hold less than 5.5% of a sample with more than 90,000 clones, over 60% of them seen once. Sequences were derived from peripheral blood, sampled about 13 months after starting pembrolizumab. These receptors came from an adult with mismatch repair-deficient cancer. The CDR3 runs from the conserved cysteine through the conserved F or W. Each record gives: D gene, V gene, clone size, J gene, CDR3 DNA, CDR3 protein. The D gene is left open where the match is weak. Some rows mark clone size as missing; the rest say once, few, many or name a class of expanded clone.

.	TRBV7-6	.	TRBJ2-5	TGTGCCAGCAGCTGGGTAGATTACCAAGAGACCCAGTACTTC	CASSWVDYQETQYF
TRBD2	TRBV4-2	.	TRBJ2-2	TGTGCCAGCAGCACCTTAGCGGGAGTCACCGGGGAGCTGTTTTTT	CASSTLAGVTGELFF
.	TRBV14	many	TRBJ1-1	TGTGCCAGCAGCCAATCTTTTTGGGCTGAAGCTTTCTTT	CASSQSFWAEAFF
.	TRBV30	.	TRBJ2-7	TGTGCCTGGAGTTTGGGACTGCCTGATACCTACGAGCAGTACTTC	CAWSLGLPDTYEQYF
TRBD1	TRBV27	.	TRBJ2-3	TGTGCCAGCAGTTTCCGGGACAGGAGCACAGATACGCAGTATTTT	CASSFRDRSTDTQYF
.	TRBV18	.	TRBJ1-1	TGTGCCAGCTCACCACCCTTTACGAACACTGAAGCTTTCTTT	CASSPPFTNTEAFF
.	TRBV11-2	.	TRBJ2-5	TGTGCCAGCAGCTTACCGAATAGGGAGACCCAGTACTTC	CASSLPNRETQYF
TRBD2	TRBV11-3	.	TRBJ2-7	TGTGCCAGCAGCTCAAGAACTAGCGGGCTGAACTACGAGCAGTACTTC	CASSSRTSGLNYEQYF
.	TRBV5-8	.	TRBJ1-5	TGTGCCAGCAGCGTCGCGAATCAGCCCCAGCATTTT	CASSVANQPQHF
TRBD2	TRBV9	once	TRBJ2-1	TGTGCCAGCAGCGTAGAGGCTAGCGGGCTACGCAATGAGCAGTTCTTC	CASSVEASGLRNEQFF
.	TRBV28	.	TRBJ2-1	TGTGCCAGCAGGCCTGACTACAATGAGCAGTTCTTC	CASRPDYNEQFF
.	TRBV5-1	.	TRBJ2-3	TGCGCCAGCAGCTTGGCCGGTCTTAGCACAGATACGCAGTATTTT	CASSLAGLSTDTQYF
.	TRBV6-6	.	TRBJ1-5	TGTGCCAGCAGTTACTTGGATTCTCAGCCCCAGCATTTT	CASSYLDSQPQHF
.	TRBV27	.	TRBJ2-1	TGTGCCAGCAGATCCCCGGGACTTGAAGACAATGAGCAGTTCTTC	CASRSPGLEDNEQFF
.	TRBV5-1	.	TRBJ1-2	TGCGCCAGCAGCTTCGGTGGGGAACCTCCGGGCTATGGCTACACCTTC	CASSFGGEPPGYGYTF
.	TRBV29-1	.	TRBJ2-7	TGCAGCGTTGAAGTACACCACGACTCCTACGAGCAGTACTTC	CSVEVHHDSYEQYF
TRBD2	TRBV14	.	TRBJ2-7	TGTGCCAGCAGTTTGGGGGGGGACGAGCAGTACTTC	CASSLGGDEQYF
.	TRBV7-2	.	TRBJ1-3	TGTGCCAGCAGCTCCTATGGAAACACCATATATTTT	CASSSYGNTIYF
.	TRBV7-9	.	TRBJ2-6	TGTGCCAGCAGCTTAGGGCCCTCTGGGGCCAACGTCCTGACTTTC	CASSLGPSGANVLTF
.	TRBV21-1	.	TRBJ2-6	TGTGCCAGCAGCAAAGAGAGGGGCGCGGTGTCTGGGGCCAACGTCCTGACTTTC	CASSKERGAVSGANVLTF
.	TRBV5-1	.	TRBJ1-4	TGCGCCAGCAGGGCAGAGGGGAACACTAATGAAAAACTGTTTTTT	CASRAEGNTNEKLFF
.	TRBV7-3	.	TRBJ2-2	TGTGCCAGCAGCCCCGGTGGAAACACCGGGGAGCTGTTTTTT	CASSPGGNTGELFF
.	TRBV9	few	TRBJ2-2	.	CASSVSGSFGAGELFF
TRBD2	TRBV27	.	TRBJ2-3	TGTGCCAGCAGTACGTGGGAGGGTCGGGGTACGCAGTATTTT	CASSTWEGRGTQYF
TRBD2	TRBV11-2	.	TRBJ2-1	TGTGCCAGCAGCTTGGGGCGGGAGACCTACAATGAGCAGTTCTTC	CASSLGRETYNEQFF
.	TRBV7-8	few	TRBJ2-7	TGTGCCAGCAGCTTAGGGCTAGCGAGCGAGCAGTACTTC	CASSLGLASEQYF
TRBD1	TRBV27	.	TRBJ2-7	TGTGCCAGCAGTCCTGGTTGGGGACAGATCTACGAGCAGTACTTC	CASSPGWGQIYEQYF
.	TRBV7-9	.	TRBJ2-7	TGTGCCAGCAGCGACGAGAGGGCCTACGAGCAGTACTTC	CASSDERAYEQYF
.	TRBV6-4	.	TRBJ2-7	TGTGCCAGCAGTGTCTCCCCGGGCTACGAGCAGTACTTC	CASSVSPGYEQYF
.	TRBV21-1	.	TRBJ1-5	TGTGCCAGCAGCAAAGACGGACAGGGGATCTATCAGCCCCAGCATTTT	CASSKDGQGIYQPQHF
TRBD1	TRBV7-7	few	TRBJ2-7	TGTGCTAGCTCGTCTAGTCCGGGACAGGGTAACGAGCAGTACTTC	CASSSSPGQGNEQYF
.	TRBV4-1	.	TRBJ1-2	TGCGCCAGCAGCCAAGATGGCATCGGCTACACCTTC	CASSQDGIGYTF
.	TRBV27	.	TRBJ2-7	TGTGCCAGCAGTTTAATCGGGCAGGCTCGCTACGAGCAGTACTTC	CASSLIGQARYEQYF
.	TRBV19	few	TRBJ1-5	TGTGCCAGTAGTATCCGAGACGGCAACAATCAGCCCCAGCATTTT	CASSIRDGNNQPQHF
.	TRBV11-2	.	TRBJ2-5	TGTGCCAGCAGCGAGAACAGGGTAGAGACCCAGTACTTC	CASSENRVETQYF